What follows are 15 T cell receptor beta chains derived from one specimen sequenced in a study of T cells in Graves' hyperthyroidism and ophthalmopathy. RNA transcripts provided the source from which TCR beta CDR3 regions were amplified. With the HTBI primer set, the TCR CDR3 went through a first round of RT-PCR. TCRdb reanalysed the multiplex PCR reads using MiXCR and keeps one entry per CDR3 protein. This table has under 750,000 distinct CDR3 sequences, roughly a sixth appearing once. The material sequenced was blood. These receptor sequences come from a woman aged 45-65 years with Graves' hyperthyroidism that later progressed to Graves' ophthalmopathy.

This clonotype was counted at least ten times. The chain has TRBV11-1 and TRBJ2-5, with 10 positions matching TRBD1. After removal of 4 bases from V and 4 bases from J, the junction contained 9 bases not matched to a gene. The length of the CDR3 is 16 residues. CDR1 and CDR2 from the germline V gene are SGHAT and FQDESV (reference sequence). CDR3 sequence: CASSSRQGAGSETQYF. DNA for the CDR3: TGTGCCAGCAGCTCACGACAGGGGGCAGGTTCAGAGACCCAGTACTTC.

The V gene is TRBV7-9, the J gene TRBJ2-7, with D unclear. The germline CDR1 and CDR2 sequences are SEHNR and FQNEAQ (reference sequence). The CDR3 has 13 amino acids. Trimming removed 1 base from V and 2 bases from J, with 6 bases in between. The CDR3 sequence is CASSLETAYEQYF. The DNA of the CDR3 is TGTGCCAGCAGCTTAGAAACCGCCTACGAGCAGTACTTC.

The table lists this clonotype with many counts. The rearrangement joins TRBV5-1 to TRBJ2-7; perhaps D is TRBD1 or TRBD2 (5 bases each). The CDR3 is made up of 14 amino acids. With 5 bases removed from V and 3 bases from J, the gap between germline ends came to 15 bases. The germline V gene encodes CDR1 SGHRS and CDR2 YFSETQ. CDR3 region: CASSGQGGGYEQYF. CDR3 DNA: TGCGCCAGCAGTGGACAAGGTGGAGGCTACGAGCAGTACTTC.

This clonotype appeared many times. J is TRBJ2-1 and V is TRBV11-3; 9 bases align to TRBD2. Germline values: CDR1 SGHNT, CDR2 YENEEA. There are 15 residues in the CDR3. With 5 bases clipped from V and 2 bases from J, the junction kept 4 bases outside the gene matches. CDR3 sequence reads: CASSPSGGTYNEQFF. In nucleotides, the CDR3 is TGTGCCAGCAGCCCCAGCGGGGGGACCTACAATGAGCAGTTCTTC.

V usage is TRBV7-9 and J usage is TRBJ2-5; D gene unclear. V lost 2 bases and J lost 1, with 8 bases in between. Looked up from germline, CDR1 is SEHNR and CDR2 is FQNEAQ (reference sequence). This CDR3 region has 14 residues. DNA for the CDR3: TGTGCCAGCAGCTTATATGGACCCCAAGAGACCCAGTACTTC. Translating it yields CASSLYGPQETQYF.

Concerning this clonotype: A much more abundant neighbour one base away suggests this may be a read error. V and J are TRBV30 and TRBJ1-5; D gene ambiguous. This CDR3 region has 12 residues. The germline gives CDR1 GTSNPN, CDR2 SVGIG (reference sequence). Trimming took 7 bases from V and 0 from J, leaving 7 bases between them. Here the CDR3 reads CAYGDSNQPQHF. The CDR3, as DNA: TGTGCCTACGGGGATAGCAATCAGCCCCAGCATTTT.

Only a few counts were recorded for this clonotype. This rearrangement joins TRBV29-1 to TRBJ1-2; TRBD1 might be the D (6 bases). CDR1 SQVTM and CDR2 ANQGSEA come from the germline V gene. V lost 1 base and J 4 bases, leaving 7 bases between the germline ends. This CDR3 region has 12 residues. Here the CDR3 DNA reads TGCAGCGTTGAAGGGGGGCCCTATGGCTACACCTTC. The encoded protein is CSVEGGPYGYTF.

The V gene is TRBV7-6, the J gene TRBJ2-7; a possible D gene is TRBD2 (5 bases). Germline CDR1 is SGHVS and CDR2 is FNYEAQ. The CDR3 totals 16 residues. The V end was cut by 1 base, the J end by 0 bases, with 13 bases between. The CDR3 sequence: CASSLDRESASYEQYF. CDR3 nucleotide sequence: TGTGCCAGCAGCTTAGATCGGGAAAGCGCCTCCTACGAGCAGTACTTC.

This clonotype was recorded at least ten times. The J gene is TRBJ2-1, the V gene TRBV11-2; 9 nucleotides match TRBD2. The CDR3 consists of 16 residues. Germline CDR1 is SGHAT and CDR2 is FQNNGV. Unmatched junction bases numbered 9, after V lost 4 bases and J lost 5 bases. CDR3 amino acids: CASSWASGTLHNEQFF. DNA for the CDR3: TGTGCCAGCAGCTGGGCTAGCGGGACCCTCCACAATGAGCAGTTCTTC.

This clonotype was detected only a few times. V is TRBV9 and J is TRBJ2-1; D perhaps matches TRBD2 (5 bases). Germline loops: CDR1 SGDLS, CDR2 YYNGEE. V was trimmed by 4 bases and J by 8 bases, leaving 16 bases between them. This CDR3 spans 14 amino acids. Here the CDR3 reads CASSISPLVYEQFF. As DNA, the CDR3 is TGTGCCAGCAGCATCTCCCCACTAGTCTATGAGCAGTTCTTC.

V usage is TRBV5-1 and J usage is TRBJ1-2, with D unresolved. Germline CDR1 and CDR2: SGHRS and YFSETQ. V lost 4 bases and J lost 6, with 16 bases in between. This CDR3 is 14 amino acids long. The CDR3, as DNA: TGCGCCAGCAGCCCCTGGCAATCGCTGGATGGCTACACCTTC. Translated, it gives CASSPWQSLDGYTF.

This clonotype was detected many times. The chain carries TRBV12-3 or TRBV12-4 and TRBJ2-7, with a weak D call TRBD2 (6 bases). Trimming removed 1 base from V and 2 bases from J, with 12 bases in between. CDR3 length equals 15 residues. This chain's CDR3 is CASSLVGGYPYEQYF. The CDR3 DNA reads as TGTGCCAGCAGTTTAGTGGGAGGATACCCCTACGAGCAGTACTTC.

The table lists this clonotype with a few counts. The V and J genes are TRBV28 and TRBJ2-5; D unclear. The ends were cut back, 4 bases at V and 2 bases at J, with 20 bases in the middle. CDR3 length: 17 residues. The germline CDR1 and CDR2 sequences are MDHEN and SYDVKM. For the CDR3, the DNA is TGTGCCAGCAGTTCCCTTCGCCTAGTGGAGCTTCAAGAGACCCAGTACTTC. Protein product: CASSSLRLVELQETQYF.

The J gene is TRBJ1-4, the V gene TRBV7-6; D remains ambiguous. CDR3 size: 15 residues. Trimming left V 5 bases short and J 0 bases short, with 10 bases between. Germline loops: CDR1 SGHVS, CDR2 FNYEAQ. CDR3 DNA: TGTGCCAGCAGCGGGTTGGCGGCAACTAATGAAAAACTGTTTTTT. Encoded protein: CASSGLAATNEKLFF.

This clonotype was seen many times. The chain combines TRBV5-6 with TRBJ1-5; 9 bases map to TRBD1. CDR1 SGHDT and CDR2 YYEEEE come from the germline V gene. V lost 5 bases to trimming and J lost 5 bases; unmatched junction nucleotides: 8. The CDR3 is 15 residues long. The CDR3 DNA reads as TGTGCCAGCAGTACAGGGGGCAAGGGGGATCAGCCCCAGCATTTT. It codes for CASSTGGKGDQPQHF.